The 32 T cell receptor beta chains in this list originate from one sample, sequenced in a study of T cells after yellow fever vaccination. Via MiXCR, TCRdb re-called the 5' RACE reads, giving one row per CDR3 protein. The sample records about 360,000 distinct CDR3 sequences, 6% to 8% being singletons. The material was PBMCs, obtained 5 days after the yellow fever booster vaccination. These receptor sequences come from a man younger than 40 who received the YFV17D yellow fever vaccine.

This clonotype was counted ten times or more. The J gene is TRBJ2-3, the V gene TRBV20-1; no clear D. This CDR3 has 10 residues. Germline V gene sequence: CDR1 DFQATT, CDR2 SNEGSKA (reference sequence). V lost 6 bases and J lost 5, with 6 bases in between. CDR3 in DNA: TGCAGTGCCAGGAAAGATACGCAGTATTTT. Its translation: CSARKDTQYF.

A few counts support this clonotype. The rearrangement joins TRBV5-1 to TRBJ2-7; D uncertain. The CDR3 contains 14 residues. CDR1 and CDR2 from the germline V gene are SGHRS and YFSETQ. Between the trimmed V and J ends, which lost 3 bases and 2 bases, there was a span of 12 bases. As DNA, the CDR3 is TGCGCCAGCAGCTCGGACGGCAGTACCTACGAGCAGTACTTC. As protein: CASSSDGSTYEQYF.

This clonotype was seen repeatedly, ten times or more. The V and J genes are TRBV10-3 and TRBJ2-1, with D maybe TRBD1 (6 bases). CDR1 is ENHRY and CDR2 is SYGVKD in the germline V gene. The CDR3 sequence is 15 residues long. V was pared by 5 bases and J by 0 bases, with 11 bases between. For the CDR3, the DNA is TGTGCCATCAGTAATCAACAGGGCTCCTACAATGAGCAGTTCTTC. Its translation is CAISNQQGSYNEQFF.

This clonotype was seen only a few times. The chain links TRBV7-9 to TRBJ2-5; the match to TRBD1 covers 8 bases. The CDR3 is made up of 15 amino acids. Per germline, CDR1 SEHNR and CDR2 FQNEAQ (reference sequence). With V trimmed by 5 bases and J by 1 base, 6 bases remained unmatched. The CDR3, as DNA: TGTGCCAGCAGCGCCCAGGACAGGGCCCAAGAGACCCAGTACTTC. It translates to CASSAQDRAQETQYF.

This clonotype was counted ten times or more. This chain connects TRBV7-2 to TRBJ2-1, with D tentatively TRBD1 (6 bases). Germline-derived CDR1 and CDR2 are SGHTA and FQGNSA. The CDR3 contains 15 residues. The ends were cut back, 0 bases at V and 2 bases at J, with 8 bases in the middle. Here the CDR3 DNA reads TGTGCCAGCAGCTTAGCGGGGGCGGCCTACAATGAGCAGTTCTTC. Its translation: CASSLAGAAYNEQFF. Full variable domain (remainder filled in from reference TRBV7-2 and TRBJ2-1): GAGVSQSPSNKVTEKGKDVELRCDPISGHTALYWYRQSLGQGLEFLIYFQGNSAPDKSGLPSDRFSAERTGGSVSTLTIQRTQQEDSAVYLCASSLAGAAYNEQFFGPGTRLTVL.

The chain links TRBV25-1 to TRBJ2-5; tentatively, D is TRBD1 (6 bases). CDR1 and CDR2 from the germline V gene are MGHDK and SYGVNS. The CDR3 has 15 residues. V was trimmed by 6 bases and J by 2 bases, leaving 16 bases between them. CDR3: CASSAMGRGQETQYF. As DNA, the CDR3 is TGTGCCAGCAGCGCCATGGGTAGGGGGCAAGAGACCCAGTACTTC.

This clonotype was detected ten times or more. This chain links TRBV7-9 with TRBJ1-2; 7 bases fit TRBD1. The CDR3 consists of 14 residues. Germline CDR1 is SEHNR and CDR2 is FQNEAQ (reference sequence). V lost 5 bases to trimming and J lost 9 bases; unmatched junction nucleotides: 12. The CDR3 loop reads CASSPRRQGNRYTF. The CDR3 DNA reads as TGTGCCAGCAGCCCCCGTAGACAGGGAAATCGCTACACCTTC. Variable domain in full (rest from reference TRBV7-9 and TRBJ1-2): DTGVSQNPRHKITKRGQNVTFRCDPISEHNRLYWYRQTLGQGPEFLTYFQNEAQLEKSRLLSDRFSAERPKGSFSTLEIQRTEQGDSAMYLCASSPRRQGNRYTFGSGTRLTVV.

This chain links TRBV11-2 with TRBJ2-7; 7 bases line up with TRBD1. V dropped 5 bases and J dropped 0; count of bases not matched to a gene: 7. Germline V gene data show CDR1 as SGHAT and CDR2 as FQNNGV. This CDR3 is built from 15 residues. The CDR3 protein is CASSTLQGRSYEQYF. DNA for the CDR3: TGTGCCAGCAGCACCCTACAGGGGCGCTCCTACGAGCAGTACTTC.

This clonotype was observed at least ten times. The chain joins TRBV11-2 to TRBJ2-3, with D perhaps TRBD1 or TRBD2 (6 bases each). CDR1 SGHAT and CDR2 FQNNGV come from the germline V gene. V gave up 5 bases and J gave up 3 bases, with 18 bases separating them. The CDR3 runs 16 residues. The CDR3 nucleotides are TGTGCCAGCAGCCCCCTTAGAGGGGGGTGGACAGATACGCAGTATTTT. It specifies CASSPLRGGWTDTQYF.

There are a few counts of this clonotype. The chain recombines TRBV20-1 with TRBJ2-1, with TRBD2 matching over 8 bases. With V trimmed by 6 bases and J by 0 bases, 10 bases remained unmatched. CDR1 and CDR2 (germline): DFQATT, SNEGSKA (reference sequence). The CDR3 totals 16 residues. For the CDR3, the DNA is TGCAGTGCACCCGCTAGCGGGCCCCTCTCCTACAATGAGCAGTTCTTC. It is translated as CSAPASGPLSYNEQFF.

A few counts support this clonotype. The rearrangement joins TRBV27 to TRBJ1-2, with 7 bases that match TRBD1. The CDR3 contains 14 residues. CDR1 and CDR2 from the germline V gene are MNHEY and SMNVEV (reference sequence). The V and J ends lost 6 bases and 3 bases, in that order; junction bases with no gene match: 7. This chain's CDR3 is CASRRTGTDYGYTF. The CDR3 DNA sequence: TGTGCCAGCAGACGCACCGGGACAGACTATGGCTACACCTTC.

This clonotype was recorded a few times. The gene calls are TRBV9 and TRBJ1-6; TRBD1 is a possible D gene (5 bases). The V end lost 2 bases, the J end lost 5 bases, and 8 bases lay between the germline ends. The CDR3 sequence is 14 residues long. Germline assignment: CDR1 SGDLS and CDR2 YYNGEE. CDR3 protein: CASSVGLNNSPLHF. CDR3 DNA: TGTGCCAGCAGCGTGGGACTGAATAATTCACCCCTCCACTTT.

Ten or more counts support this clonotype. The chain joins TRBV20-1 to TRBJ2-5, with a tentative D call TRBD2 (10 bases). The CDR3 loop spans 19 amino acids. Germline V gene data show CDR1 as DFQATT and CDR2 as SNEGSKA (reference sequence). Trimming cost V 7 bases and J 5 bases, with 35 bases left between them. The CDR3 nucleotides are TGCAGTGGTGTCGTACACAGGGGGCTTCTAGCGGGAGCGTCCGAGACCCAGTACTTC. This encodes CSGVVHRGLLAGASETQYF.

With regard to this clonotype: With a much larger clone just one base away, this may be a read error. V usage is TRBV12-3 or TRBV12-4 and J usage is TRBJ1-5; D perhaps matches TRBD1 (5 bases). This CDR3 spans 14 amino acids. V was shortened by 5 bases and J by 3 bases, with 11 bases between the two germline ends. CDR3 in DNA: TGTGCCAGCAGTCTTGAGGACACCAATCAGCCCCAGCATTTT. Translation gives CASSLEDTNQPQHF.

The table lists this clonotype with a few counts. V is TRBV20-1 and J is TRBJ2-7; TRBD1 matches 11 bases. This CDR3 is 11 amino acids long. V gave up 7 bases and J gave up 6 bases; unmatched junction bases: 2. The germline CDR1 and CDR2 sequences are DFQATT and SNEGSKA (reference sequence). The CDR3: CSGGQGGEQYF. CDR3 nucleotides: TGCAGTGGGGGACAGGGGGGCGAGCAGTACTTC.

This clonotype was seen more than once but under ten times. The chain has TRBV15 and TRBJ1-2; D ambiguous. The CDR3 covers 14 residues. V lost 1 base and J 2 bases, leaving 8 bases between the germline ends. The germline V gene has CDR1 LNHNV and CDR2 YYDKDF (reference sequence). The CDR3, as DNA: TGTGCCACCAGCAGAGCCCGGGTCAACTATGGCTACACCTTC. It translates to CATSRARVNYGYTF.

Only a few counts were recorded for this clonotype. The chain couples TRBV11-2 to TRBJ2-2; D unclear. CDR3 length equals 18 residues. The germline V gene encodes CDR1 SGHAT and CDR2 FQNNGV. Trimming shortened V by 4 bases and J by 4 bases, and 22 bases separated the two germline ends. CDR3 protein: CASSSNPRDTRATGELFF. CDR3 in DNA: TGTGCCAGCAGCTCCAATCCCCGAGACACCCGGGCCACCGGGGAGCTGTTTTTT.

This clonotype showed up many times. This chain links TRBV28 with TRBJ2-1; D not resolved. The germline V gene encodes CDR1 MDHEN and CDR2 SYDVKM. CDR3 length: 15 residues. V was shortened by 11 bases and J by 4 bases, with 21 bases between the two germline ends. The CDR3 coding sequence is TGTGCCTGCTGCTCTACGCTAGTAGGGTACAATGAGCAGTTCTTC. As protein: CACCSTLVGYNEQFF.

The chain carries TRBV20-1 and TRBJ1-6; unclear D gene. The CDR3 length is 13 residues. CDR1 is DFQATT and CDR2 is SNEGSKA in the germline V gene (reference sequence). The V and J ends lost 5 bases and 7 bases respectively, with 12 bases between them. The CDR3 DNA sequence: TGCAGTGCTCAGTGGGCTACGAATTCACCCCTCCACTTT. It encodes CSAQWATNSPLHF.

This clonotype was detected many times. This chain links TRBV12-3 or TRBV12-4 with TRBJ2-3, with 9 bases aligning to TRBD2. CDR3 length: 15 amino acids. Trimming at V came to 3 bases and at J to 5 bases, leaving 6 bases not matched to a gene. CDR3 sequence reads: CASSLGGRAGDTQYF. CDR3 sequence (DNA): TGTGCCAGCAGTTTGGGCGGGAGGGCAGGAGATACGCAGTATTTT.

This clonotype came up many times. The V call is TRBV9, the J call TRBJ1-2; D perhaps matches TRBD1 (6 bases). Looked up from germline, CDR1 is SGDLS and CDR2 is YYNGEE. Trimming left V 0 bases short and J 7 bases short, with 10 bases between. The CDR3 sequence is 13 residues long. CDR3 region: CASSVGGHLGYTF. The CDR3 nucleotides read TGTGCCAGCAGCGTAGGGGGACATCTTGGCTACACCTTC.

V gene TRBV19 combines with J gene TRBJ2-1, with 7 nucleotides matching TRBD2. CDR1 is LNHDA, CDR2 SQIVND, per germline (reference sequence). CDR3 length: 17 amino acids. Germline trimming cut 4 bases from V and 0 bases from J; bases unmatched to any gene: 9. The CDR3 DNA reads TGTGCCAGTAGTACACTACTAGCGCGATACTCCTACAATGAGCAGTTCTTC. Amino acids: CASSTLLARYSYNEQFF. The variable domain in full, completed from reference TRBV19 and TRBJ2-1, reads DGGITQSPKYLFRKEGQNVTLSCEQNLNHDAMYWYRQDPGQGLRLIYYSQIVNDFQKGDIAEGYSVSREKKESFPLTVTSAQKNPTAFYLCASSTLLARYSYNEQFFGPGTRLTVL.

Ten or more counts support this clonotype. This chain connects TRBV7-2 to TRBJ2-7; D might be TRBD2 (6 bases). The CDR3 is made up of 14 amino acids. V was trimmed by 1 base and J by 2 bases, leaving 9 bases between them. Looked up from germline, CDR1 is SGHTA and CDR2 is FQGNSA. The CDR3 region is CASSLVGGPYEQYF. The CDR3 DNA is TGTGCCAGCAGCTTAGTAGGAGGGCCCTACGAGCAGTACTTC.

This clonotype was detected only a few times. The chain uses TRBV10-2 and TRBJ2-3; TRBD1 matches at 12 bases. The CDR3 totals 16 residues. The V gene end was trimmed by 7 bases and the J gene end by 4 bases; junction bases not matched to a gene: 9. Germline CDR1 reads WSHSY; CDR2 reads SAAADI. This chain's CDR3 is CASTIAGTGGPDTQYF. CDR3 nucleotide sequence: TGCGCCAGCACCATTGCAGGGACAGGGGGCCCAGATACGCAGTATTTT.

V usage is TRBV6-2 or TRBV6-3 and J usage is TRBJ2-1; a weak D match, TRBD2 (6 bases). This CDR3 region has 16 residues. Germline lookup yields CDR1 MNHEY and CDR2 SVGEGT. Trimming cost V 1 base and J 1 base, with 11 bases left between them. The CDR3 DNA sequence: TGTGCCAGCAGTTACTTCGGGAGTACTTCCTACAATGAGCAGTTCTTC. It specifies CASSYFGSTSYNEQFF.

This clonotype was seen ten or more times. The chain employs TRBV6-2 or TRBV6-3 and TRBJ2-3; the D gene is possibly TRBD2 (5 bases). Deletions cut 6 bases from V and 5 bases from J, with 9 bases between. Germline assignment: CDR1 MNHEY and CDR2 SVGEGT. CDR3 size: 12 residues. The CDR3 loop reads CASSRTVDTQYF. The CDR3 region has the DNA TGTGCCAGCAGCAGGACTGTAGATACGCAGTATTTT.

The rearrangement joins TRBV3-1 to TRBJ1-4, with 7 positions matching TRBD1. The CDR3 runs 14 residues. The germline V gene encodes CDR1 LGHDT and CDR2 YNNKEL (reference sequence). The V and J ends lost 3 bases and 6 bases, in that order; junction bases with no gene match: 4. The CDR3 region has the DNA TGTGCCAGCAGCCACCACGACAGGGATGAAAAACTGTTTTTT. It encodes CASSHHDRDEKLFF.

This clonotype was detected many times. J is TRBJ2-1 and V is TRBV7-2; D may be TRBD2 (5 bases). V lost 4 bases to trimming and J lost 5 bases, with 15 bases between them. The CDR3 runs 15 residues. Germline V gene lookup returns CDR1 SGHTA and CDR2 FQGNSA. This CDR3 reads CASSSARTGHNEQFF. CDR3 DNA: TGTGCCAGCAGCTCAGCACGGACTGGCCACAATGAGCAGTTCTTC.

This clonotype was recorded a few times. The V gene is TRBV10-3, the J gene TRBJ2-5, with D hard to call. Germline CDR1 reads ENHRY; CDR2 reads SYGVKD. This CDR3 contains 12 residues. Trimming took off 2 bases at V and 2 bases at J, with 3 bases between the two ends. The CDR3 here is CAISEPQETQYF. The CDR3 coding sequence is TGTGCCATCAGTGAGCCGCAAGAGACCCAGTACTTC.

In its sample, this clonotype was seen many times. V and J are TRBV5-6 and TRBJ2-7; 11 bases are a match to TRBD2. With 4 bases clipped from V and 3 bases from J, the junction kept 9 bases outside the gene matches. Germline V CDR1 and CDR2: SGHDT, YYEEEE. This CDR3 region has 16 residues. This CDR3 reads CASSPRTSGRHYEQYF. CDR3 in DNA: TGTGCCAGCAGCCCCAGGACTAGCGGGCGCCACTACGAGCAGTACTTC.

This clonotype was seen ten or more times. This sequence joins TRBV27 and TRBJ1-1, with D maybe TRBD1 (5 bases). Germline values: CDR1 MNHEY, CDR2 SMNVEV (reference sequence). V lost 0 bases and J 0 bases, leaving 20 bases between the germline ends. The CDR3 totals 19 residues. The CDR3 region has the DNA TGTGCCAGCAGTTTATCTCGCCGGGGGGGGACCCCTATGAACACTGAAGCTTTCTTT. This gives the protein CASSLSRRGGTPMNTEAFF.

This clonotype was seen ten or more times. The rearrangement joins TRBV11-3 to TRBJ2-2; D is unresolved. In germline, CDR1 is SGHNT, CDR2 YENEEA. V shed 2 bases and J shed 0 bases, with 4 bases lying between them. The CDR3 has 14 amino acids. The DNA for the CDR3 is TGTGCCAGCAGCTTACTAGCGAACACCGGGGAGCTGTTTTTT. It codes for CASSLLANTGELFF.